This T cell receptor (beta chain) appears in the sequencing data of a study of T cells in Graves' hyperthyroidism and ophthalmopathy. This clonotype was picked up many times. Its antigen is not known. Researchers took RNA transcripts and amplified the TCR beta CDR3 regions from them. The primer set for the first-round RT-PCR of the TCR CDR3 was HTBI. TCRdb called the multiplex PCR reads again in MiXCR, with one record for every CDR3 protein. Among about half a million distinct CDR3 sequences listed, approximately 25% were seen once. The V end lost 4 bases, the J end lost 7 bases, and 17 bases lay between the germline ends. The CDR3 contains 15 residues. Germline-derived CDR1 and CDR2 are LGHNA and YSLEER. Points from the study as a whole: The model forecast ophthalmopathy, anticipating it by a median around 6.9 months before onset. From stable hyperthyroidism, ophthalmopathy was set apart by a 13 V-J model.

Uncontrolled infections, other autoimmune diseases, pregnancy or lactation led to exclusion of patients. The sequencing sample was made of blood. The chain is built from TRBV4-3 and TRBJ1-3, with D maybe TRBD1 (6 bases). This TCR was sampled from a woman aged 25 to 39 with Graves' ophthalmopathy. The chain's CDR3 is CASSLVGTLGNTIYF. CDR3 in DNA: TGCGCCAGCAGCCTGGTTGGGACACTCGGGAACACCATATATTTT.